The 16 T cell receptor beta chains given below trace back to one sample, sequenced in a study of identical twins. In TCRdb, the 5' RACE reads were re-called with MiXCR into one record per CDR3 protein. The table includes 1.5 million or so distinct CDR3 sequences, about 32% detected once. Sequencing was carried out using cord blood. These receptors all come from a newborn girl in good health.

In this sample, this clonotype turned up a few times. This chain links TRBV9 with TRBJ2-7; a weak D match, TRBD2 (6 bases). The CDR3 is 14 residues long. V dropped 3 bases and J dropped 0 bases, with 10 bases sitting between them. CDR1 is SGDLS, CDR2 YYNGEE, per germline. CDR3 in amino acids: CASSGRDFSYEQYF. The CDR3 DNA reads TGTGCCAGCAGCGGACGGGACTTCTCCTACGAGCAGTACTTC.

This clonotype was seen more than once but under ten times. The CDR3 region is CASSEHASTDTQYF. DNA for the CDR3: TGTGCCAGCAGCGAACACGCTAGCACAGATACGCAGTATTTT. The chain couples TRBV6-4 to TRBJ2-3; D is ambiguous. Germline values: CDR1 MRHNA, CDR2 SNTAGT. The germline V and J ends were trimmed by 6 bases and 0 bases, with 10 bases remaining between them. There are 14 residues in the CDR3.

CDR3 protein: CSAAHVTYNEQFF. The CDR3 region has the DNA TGCAGTGCCGCCCATGTCACCTACAATGAGCAGTTCTTC. This chain connects TRBV20-1 to TRBJ2-1; D is unresolved. V lost 6 bases and J 2 bases, leaving 11 bases between the germline ends. Germline CDR1 DFQATT, CDR2 SNEGSKA (reference sequence). This CDR3 has 13 amino acids.

The genes are TRBV20-1 and TRBJ2-7; 11 bases line up with TRBD2. Germline CDR1 and CDR2: DFQATT and SNEGSKA (reference sequence). Trimming at V came to 3 bases and at J to 2 bases, leaving 9 bases not matched to a gene. This CDR3 has 16 residues. Here the CDR3 reads CSASNSGGAFTYEQYF. Written as DNA, the CDR3 is TGCAGTGCTAGTAATAGCGGGGGGGCCTTTACCTACGAGCAGTACTTC.

Only one count was recorded for this clonotype. CDR3 DNA: TGTGCCAGCAGTTATAGTTGGGGGGGCTATGGCTACACCTTC. Residues: CASSYSWGGYGYTF. V and J are TRBV6-6 and TRBJ1-2; tentative D call: TRBD1 (5 bases). CDR1 MNHNY and CDR2 SVGAGI come from the germline V gene (reference sequence). The CDR3 loop spans 14 amino acids. The V gene lost 3 bases and the J gene lost 4 bases, with 12 bases spanning the gap.

The rearrangement uses TRBV18 and TRBJ2-4, with D perhaps matching TRBD2 (6 bases). The last part of the DNA fits TRBJ2-7 better; the J call may be wrong. The CDR3 is 14 residues long. Germline lookup yields CDR1 KGHSH and CDR2 LQKENI. CDR3: CASSPQLEGYEQYF. CDR3 nucleotides: TGTGCCAGCTCACCACAATTGGAGGGATACGAGCAGTACTTC.

The rearrangement joins TRBV28 to TRBJ1-2; possibly TRBD1 for D (6 bases). The V and J ends lost 5 bases and 0 bases respectively, with 13 bases between them. Looked up from germline, CDR1 is MDHEN and CDR2 is SYDVKM. CDR3 length: 15 residues. This CDR3 is CASSVRGDTNYGYTF. CDR3 nucleotide sequence: TGTGCCAGCAGTGTCCGTGGGGACACTAACTATGGCTACACCTTC.

This clonotype was seen a handful of times. The V and J genes are TRBV5-1 and TRBJ2-3; D possibly corresponds to TRBD2 (8 bases). CDR1 SGHRS and CDR2 YFSETQ come from the germline V gene. This CDR3 contains 15 residues. V was pared by 6 bases and J by 3 bases, with 17 bases between. As DNA, the CDR3 is TGCGCCAGCATATCCGGGAGGGGGCGAACAGATACGCAGTATTTT. Its translation is CASISGRGRTDTQYF.

This clonotype was seen more than once but under ten times. J is TRBJ2-5 and V is TRBV9; D call uncertain. V was shortened by 5 bases and J by 5 bases, with 13 bases between the two germline ends. The germline V gene has CDR1 SGDLS and CDR2 YYNGEE. This CDR3 comprises 13 residues. The CDR3 region has the DNA TGTGCCAGCAGTCCGGGTTCTGAGGAGACCCAGTACTTC. This sequence encodes CASSPGSEETQYF.

This clonotype appeared a few times. V and J are TRBV12-3 or TRBV12-4 and TRBJ2-2; tentative D call: TRBD1 (6 bases). This CDR3 comprises 16 residues. Trimming cost V 2 bases and J 1 base, with 11 bases left between them. In nucleotides, the CDR3 is TGTGCCAGCAGTTTATCAGCCAGGGGGAACACCGGGGAGCTGTTTTTT. Its translation: CASSLSARGNTGELFF.

Many counts were recorded for this clonotype. The V gene is TRBV10-3, the J gene TRBJ2-6; D may be TRBD1 or TRBD2 (5 bases each). The CDR3 spans 16 residues. Germline V gene sequence: CDR1 ENHRY, CDR2 SYGVKD. Deletions cut 4 bases from V and 4 bases from J, with 14 bases between. DNA for the CDR3: TGTGCCATCAGTGGCGTGGTTAGGGACGGGGCCAACGTCCTGACTTTC. This gives the protein CAISGVVRDGANVLTF.

This clonotype was seen a few times. The chain has TRBV4-2 and TRBJ1-1; D is uncertain. Germline lookup yields CDR1 LGHNA and CDR2 YNFKEQ. This CDR3 contains 16 residues. Trimming took off 0 bases at V and 0 bases at J, with 11 bases between the two ends. The CDR3 DNA follows: TGTGCCAGCAGCCAAGAAATAGCCCGAATGAACACTGAAGCTTTCTTT. This encodes CASSQEIARMNTEAFF.

This clonotype was counted between two and nine times. CDR3 in DNA: TGCAGTGCCCCGGGACCGCTCGACGCCTACAATGAGCAGTTCTTC. Encoded protein: CSAPGPLDAYNEQFF. The chain employs TRBV20-1 and TRBJ2-1; the D gene could be TRBD1 or TRBD2 (5 bases each). Germline lookup yields CDR1 DFQATT and CDR2 SNEGSKA (reference sequence). CDR3 length: 15 residues. Trimming removed 6 bases at V and 2 bases at J, with 17 bases between.

V and J are TRBV2 and TRBJ1-2, with 11 bases aligning to TRBD1. The CDR3 sequence is 14 residues long. Germline V gene data show CDR1 as SNHLY and CDR2 as FYNNEI. Trimming cost V 9 bases and J 7 bases; bases outside gene matches: 10. In DNA form, the CDR3 reads TGTGCCAGTCCGGGACAGGGGGGTCAGAGTGGCTACACCTTC. Amino acid sequence: CASPGQGGQSGYTF.

This clonotype was recorded at least ten times. This chain joins TRBV28 and TRBJ2-7; D may be TRBD1 or TRBD2 (5 bases each). The CDR3 extends over 15 amino acids. V was pared by 3 bases and J by 3 bases, with 15 bases between. Germline loops: CDR1 MDHEN, CDR2 SYDVKM. The chain's CDR3 is CASSFGSRGVYEQYF. The CDR3 DNA sequence: TGTGCCAGCAGTTTCGGGTCTAGAGGGGTCTACGAGCAGTACTTC.

In this sample, this clonotype turned up a few times. The J gene is TRBJ2-7, the V gene TRBV9, with 12 nucleotides matching TRBD2. Germline assignment: CDR1 SGDLS and CDR2 YYNGEE. The junction had 11 bases not matched to a gene; V was cut back by 0 bases and J by 7 bases. This CDR3 comprises 17 residues. For the CDR3, the DNA is TGTGCCAGCAGCGTAGAGACTAGCGGGAGCGGGAGGGGGGAGCAGTACTTC. It specifies CASSVETSGSGRGEQYF.